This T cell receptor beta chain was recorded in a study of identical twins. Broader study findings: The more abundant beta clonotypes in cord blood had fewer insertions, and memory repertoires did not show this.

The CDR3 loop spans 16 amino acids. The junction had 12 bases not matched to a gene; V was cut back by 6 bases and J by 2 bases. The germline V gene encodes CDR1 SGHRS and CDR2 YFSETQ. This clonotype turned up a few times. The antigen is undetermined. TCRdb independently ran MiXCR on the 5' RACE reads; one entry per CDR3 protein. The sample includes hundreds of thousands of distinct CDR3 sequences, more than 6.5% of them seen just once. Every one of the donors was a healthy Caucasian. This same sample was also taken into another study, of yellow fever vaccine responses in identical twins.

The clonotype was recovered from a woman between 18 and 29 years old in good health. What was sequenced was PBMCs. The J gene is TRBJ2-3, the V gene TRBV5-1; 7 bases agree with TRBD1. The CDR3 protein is CASTQTGTDLTDTQYF. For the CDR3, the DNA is TGCGCCAGCACCCAAACCGGGACAGACCTCACAGATACGCAGTATTTT.